What follows are 30 T cell receptor beta chains derived from one specimen sequenced in a study of identical twins. TCRdb fed the 5' RACE reads into MiXCR, producing one record per CDR3 protein. The sample carries roughly 720,000 distinct CDR3 sequences, over 15% recorded once. These data also featured in a second study, about T cells expressing NK-cell markers.

The sample was PBMCs. The receptors stem from a young woman in good health.

This clonotype has more than one count but fewer than ten. CDR3 in amino acids: CASSYSSPPGETQYF. As DNA, the CDR3 is TGTGCCAGCAGTTACTCGAGCCCCCCCGGGGAGACCCAGTACTTC. The chain employs TRBV6-5 and TRBJ2-5; D ambiguous. Germline V gives CDR1 MNHEY, CDR2 SVGAGI. Trimming pared 0 bases from V and 5 bases from J, leaving 13 bases between. The length of the CDR3 is 15 residues.

This clonotype was counted only a few times. The chain couples TRBV4-3 to TRBJ2-5; D may be TRBD2 (5 bases). CDR3 length: 14 amino acids. The germline CDR1 and CDR2 sequences are LGHNA and YSLEER. The germline V and J ends were trimmed by 5 bases and 5 bases, with 15 bases remaining between them. The CDR3 bases are TGCGCCAGCAGCTTAAAACGGGGTGCTGAGACCCAGTACTTC. It codes for CASSLKRGAETQYF.

This clonotype was observed a handful of times. The rearrangement links TRBV20-1 to TRBJ2-1; D tentatively fits TRBD1 or TRBD2 (5 bases each). Germline V CDR1 and CDR2: DFQATT, SNEGSKA (reference sequence). Trimming removed 0 bases from V and 5 bases from J, with 11 bases in between. This CDR3 region has 14 residues. CDR3 sequence (DNA): TGCAGTGCTAGAGATCCCGGGACCAACAATGAGCAGTTCTTC. Translation gives CSARDPGTNNEQFF.

This sequence joins TRBV27 and TRBJ2-5; 10 positions agree with TRBD2. V was pared by 4 bases and J by 5 bases, with 13 bases of the junction left unmatched. The CDR3 has 17 amino acids. Germline CDR1 is MNHEY and CDR2 is SMNVEV (reference sequence). The CDR3 region has the DNA TGTGCCAGCAGTTCTGGGGAAAGCGGGGGGGCCAGGGAGACCCAGTACTTC. The encoded protein is CASSSGESGGARETQYF.

Only a few counts were recorded for this clonotype. This rearrangement joins TRBV5-1 to TRBJ2-7; D unresolved. The V end was cut by 3 bases, the J end by 6 bases, with 13 bases between. Germline CDR1 and CDR2: SGHRS and YFSETQ. This CDR3 has 13 amino acids. DNA of the CDR3: TGCGCCAGCAGCTCAACAGTAGCACTCGAGCAGTACTTC. The encoded protein is CASSSTVALEQYF.

The gene calls are TRBV4-1 and TRBJ2-1; 9 nucleotides match TRBD2. V lost 0 bases and J lost 3; bases outside the gene matches: 6. Looked up from germline, CDR1 is MGHRA and CDR2 is YSYEKL. The CDR3 covers 17 residues. The CDR3 loop reads CASSQDEDSGGYNEQFF. For the CDR3, the DNA is TGCGCCAGCAGCCAAGATGAGGATAGCGGGGGCTACAATGAGCAGTTCTTC.

The gene calls are TRBV12-3 or TRBV12-4 and TRBJ2-3; the match to TRBD2 covers 10 bases. The CDR3 has 18 amino acids. The V and J ends lost 5 bases and 4 bases, in that order; junction bases with no gene match: 15. The CDR3 is CASSLPFPGTSESDTQYF. The CDR3 DNA sequence: TGTGCCAGCAGTCTTCCGTTTCCCGGGACTAGCGAGTCAGATACGCAGTATTTT.

This clonotype was seen only a few times. The V and J genes are TRBV7-2 and TRBJ2-2; D gene ambiguous. Trimming removed 2 bases at V and 11 bases at J, with 9 bases between. The CDR3 spans 12 residues. In germline, CDR1 is SGHTA, CDR2 FQGNSA. The CDR3: CASSLHPYELFF. The CDR3 DNA reads TGTGCCAGCAGCTTACATCCTTATGAGCTGTTTTTT. The full variable domain, in which reference TRBV7-2 and TRBJ2-2 provide the parts outside the CDR3, is GAGVSQSPSNKVTEKGKDVELRCDPISGHTALYWYRQSLGQGLEFLIYFQGNSAPDKSGLPSDRFSAERTGGSVSTLTIQRTQQEDSAVYLCASSLHPYELFFGEGSRLTVL.

This clonotype was recorded a few times. The CDR3 sequence: CSARKTSGRGTYNEQFF. The CDR3 DNA sequence: TGCAGTGCTAGAAAAACTAGCGGGAGGGGAACCTACAATGAGCAGTTCTTC. The chain links TRBV20-1 to TRBJ2-1; 13 bases match TRBD2. The CDR3 has 17 amino acids. Trimming cost V 2 bases and J 2 bases; bases outside gene matches: 6. Germline CDR1 DFQATT, CDR2 SNEGSKA (reference sequence).

On this clonotype: Relative to the germline gene, one junction end is altered; a read error may explain this. The rearrangement uses TRBV5-6 and TRBJ2-1, with 7 bases aligning to TRBD2. The CDR3 length is 14 residues. Germline V lookup: CDR1 SGHDT, CDR2 YYEEEE. CDR3 loop: CASSLLGHAGEEVF. Written as DNA, the CDR3 is TGTGCCAGCAGCTTGCTAGGACACGCGGGAGAGGAGGTCTTC. Full variable domain (outside the CDR3, taken from reference TRBV5-6 and TRBJ2-1): DAGVTQSPTHLIKTRGQQVTLRCSPKSGHDTVSWYQQALGQGPQFIFQYYEEEERQRGNFPDRFSGHQFPNYSSELNVNALLLGDSALYLCASSLLGHAGEEVFGPGTRLTVL.

A single count supports this clonotype. V is TRBV3-1 and J is TRBJ2-3; possibly TRBD1 for D (5 bases). Trimming took off 11 bases at V and 0 bases at J, with 27 bases between the two ends. This CDR3 region has 18 residues. From germline, CDR1 is LGHDT and CDR2 YNNKEL (reference sequence). This chain's CDR3 is CACSKRGRGGVSTDTQYF. As DNA, the CDR3 is TGTGCCTGCTCCAAAAGGGGAAGGGGCGGAGTGAGCACAGATACGCAGTATTTT.

This clonotype turned up a few times. V usage is TRBV7-2 and J usage is TRBJ2-7; D not certain. The CDR3 sequence is 15 residues long. V was cut by 5 bases and J by 2 bases, with 16 bases left in between. CDR1 is SGHTA and CDR2 is FQGNSA in the germline V gene. The DNA for the CDR3 is TGTGCCAGCAGCCTCACCCGGGCCATAACCTACGAGCAGTACTTC. Its protein is CASSLTRAITYEQYF. Using reference TRBV7-2 and TRBJ2-7 for the parts outside the CDR3, the full variable domain is GAGVSQSPSNKVTEKGKDVELRCDPISGHTALYWYRQSLGQGLEFLIYFQGNSAPDKSGLPSDRFSAERTGGSVSTLTIQRTQQEDSAVYLCASSLTRAITYEQYFGPGTRLTVT.

This rearrangement joins TRBV11-2 to TRBJ2-5, with 11 bases aligning to TRBD2. This CDR3 region has 16 residues. Germline V gives CDR1 SGHAT, CDR2 FQNNGV. After removal of 8 bases from V and 5 bases from J, the junction contained 13 bases not matched to a gene. In DNA, the CDR3 is TGTGCCAGCGCTACGCTAGCGGGAGGACGTGGGGAGACCCAGTACTTC. This gives the protein CASATLAGGRGETQYF.

In its sample, this clonotype was seen a few times. The rearrangement joins TRBV12-3 or TRBV12-4 to TRBJ1-2; D remains unclear. The V gene lost 10 bases and the J gene lost 4 bases, with 13 bases spanning the gap. The CDR3 contains 12 residues. The CDR3 reads CATTDRSYGYTF. CDR3 DNA: TGTGCCACCACGGATCGTTCCTATGGCTACACCTTC.

This clonotype has only a few counts. V is TRBV27 and J is TRBJ2-5, with a tentative D call TRBD1 (5 bases). The V gene's germline CDR1 is MNHEY and CDR2 SMNVEV (reference sequence). The CDR3 is made up of 13 amino acids. V lost 4 bases to trimming and J lost 3 bases, with 9 bases between them. The CDR3 loop is CASSYVGEETQYF. As DNA, the CDR3 is TGTGCCAGCAGTTATGTAGGGGAAGAGACCCAGTACTTC.

This clonotype showed up just a few times. This chain connects TRBV25-1 to TRBJ2-1; D gene uncertain. The CDR3 consists of 11 residues. Germline V gene lookup returns CDR1 MGHDK and CDR2 SYGVNS. The ends were cut back, 5 bases at V and 9 bases at J, with 8 bases in the middle. The CDR3 loop reads CASSPSAEQFF. CDR3 DNA sequence: TGTGCCAGCAGTCCCTCGGCTGAGCAGTTCTTC.

The chain combines TRBV6-1 with TRBJ1-6, with 7 bases that match TRBD1. The CDR3 totals 14 residues. With V trimmed by 6 bases and J by 4 bases, 3 bases remained unmatched. The germline V gene has CDR1 MNHNS and CDR2 SASEGT. CDR3 nucleotides: TGTGCCAGCAGACCACAGGGGTATAATTCACCCCTCCACTTT. Translating it yields CASRPQGYNSPLHF.

This clonotype came up a few times. V gene TRBV6-1 combines with J gene TRBJ2-3; 12 bases agree with TRBD2. The CDR3 contains 15 residues. J lost 5 bases, V lost 6 bases, and 6 bases had no gene match. Germline assignment: CDR1 MNHNS and CDR2 SASEGT. Here the CDR3 reads CASSPPGLAGDTQYF. The DNA for the CDR3 is TGTGCCAGCAGCCCACCGGGACTAGCGGGAGATACGCAGTATTTT.

V usage is TRBV27 and J usage is TRBJ2-7, with 9 bases fitting TRBD1. Germline V gene sequence: CDR1 MNHEY, CDR2 SMNVEV (reference sequence). This CDR3 contains 13 residues. Unmatched junction bases numbered 4, after V lost 6 bases and J lost 4 bases. CDR3 bases: TGTGCCAGCAGATTACAGGGGGCATACGAGCAGTACTTC. This sequence encodes CASRLQGAYEQYF.

This clonotype turned up a few times. The genes are TRBV29-1 and TRBJ2-1; D is undetermined. V shed 6 bases and J shed 4 bases, with 10 bases lying between them. The CDR3 runs to 12 residues. In germline, CDR1 is SQVTM, CDR2 ANQGSEA. The CDR3 coding sequence is TGCAGCGTCGCAGCCGATTACAATGAGCAGTTCTTC. As protein: CSVAADYNEQFF.

The chain uses TRBV28 and TRBJ2-1; D is possibly TRBD1 (6 bases). This CDR3 contains 16 residues. Germline CDR1 and CDR2: MDHEN and SYDVKM. V lost 4 bases, J lost 5 bases, and 18 bases lay in between. CDR3 in DNA: TGTGCCAGCAGTTCAGTGGGGGCGAGTAGGAACAATGAGCAGTTCTTC. It encodes CASSSVGASRNNEQFF.

This clonotype was seen a few times. The CDR3 DNA reads TGCGCCAGCAGTTGGGACAGGGTATTGTACGAGCAGTACTTC. It codes for CASSWDRVLYEQYF. The V gene is TRBV5-1, the J gene TRBJ2-7, with 9 bases matching TRBD1. The germline CDR1 and CDR2 sequences are SGHRS and YFSETQ. The V segment lost 5 bases and the J segment 4 bases; nucleotides outside the gene matches: 7. The CDR3 is made up of 14 amino acids.

This clonotype was counted many times. V is TRBV7-9 and J is TRBJ1-2; TRBD1 matches at 9 bases. V shed 5 bases, J shed 6 bases, and the junction held 4 bases outside the gene matches. The germline V gene encodes CDR1 SEHNR and CDR2 FQNEAQ (reference sequence). The length of the CDR3 is 13 residues. The CDR3 spells CASSLTGGDGYTF. In DNA, the CDR3 is TGTGCCAGCAGCCTCACAGGGGGCGATGGCTACACCTTC.

Worth noting for this clonotype: A much larger clone sits a single nucleotide away, making a read error possible. The V call is TRBV7-9, the J call TRBJ2-1; 13 bases are shared with TRBD2. CDR3 length: 14 residues. The germline CDR1 and CDR2 sequences are SEHNR and FQNEAQ (reference sequence). V lost 6 bases, J lost 9 bases, and 5 bases stayed unmatched. DNA for the CDR3: TGTGCCAGCAGTGGACTAGCGGGAGTGGGTGAGCAGTTCTTC. Amino acids: CASSGLAGVGEQFF.

This clonotype was picked up a small number of times. The chain employs TRBV6-1 and TRBJ2-5, with 9 bases identical to TRBD1. The CDR3 loop spans 13 amino acids. After removal of 7 bases from V and 6 bases from J, the junction contained 6 bases not matched to a gene. CDR1 MNHNS and CDR2 SASEGT come from the germline V gene. This CDR3 is CASTVGQGQTQYF. In DNA, the CDR3 is TGTGCCAGCACTGTGGGACAGGGACAGACCCAGTACTTC.

The rearrangement uses TRBV3-1 and TRBJ2-2; 13 nucleotides line up with TRBD2. CDR3 size: 19 residues. Germline values: CDR1 LGHDT, CDR2 YNNKEL (reference sequence). The V and J ends lost 1 base and 3 bases, in that order; junction bases with no gene match: 8. CDR3 bases: TGTGCCAGCAGCCAAGCCGGACTAGCGGGGGAGTCCTACACCGGGGAGCTGTTTTTT. This translates into CASSQAGLAGESYTGELFF.

The chain recombines TRBV14 with TRBJ1-2; D unresolved. Trimming removed 0 bases at V and 5 bases at J, with 7 bases between. The CDR3 length is 13 residues. From germline, CDR1 is SGHDN and CDR2 FVKESK. DNA for the CDR3: TGTGCCAGCAGCCAAGATCGGGAGTATGGCTACACCTTC. It specifies CASSQDREYGYTF.

V and J are TRBV4-3 and TRBJ2-1; 9 nucleotides align to TRBD2. CDR1 is LGHNA, CDR2 YSLEER, per germline. The junction had 8 bases not matched to a gene; V was cut back by 2 bases and J by 9 bases. This CDR3 contains 15 residues. In DNA, the CDR3 is TGCGCCAGCAGCCAACAGTTAGCGGGAGCTGGTGAGCAGTTCTTC. Translation gives CASSQQLAGAGEQFF.

This chain uses TRBV6-2 or TRBV6-3 with TRBJ2-2; weak D call: TRBD2 (6 bases). CDR1 MNHEY and CDR2 SVGEGT come from the germline V gene. This CDR3 is built from 19 residues. Trimming shortened V by 0 bases and J by 1 base, and 18 bases separated the two germline ends. CDR3 nucleotide sequence: TGTGCCAGCAGTTACTCACCCCCTGGGGGGAGGCGGAACACCGGGGAGCTGTTTTTT. It yields the protein CASSYSPPGGRRNTGELFF.

The V call is TRBV2, the J call TRBJ2-7, with D maybe TRBD1 (5 bases). V was clipped by 4 bases and J by 6 bases, with 16 bases between them. From germline, CDR1 is SNHLY and CDR2 FYNNEI. This CDR3 comprises 14 residues. This chain's CDR3 is CASSVLTVQSEQYF. Here the CDR3 DNA reads TGTGCCAGCAGTGTTTTGACAGTTCAGTCCGAGCAGTACTTC.